The clone carrying this TCR beta chain showed up many times. V was clipped by 6 bases and J by 4 bases, with 18 bases between them. This CDR3 has 14 amino acids. Germline values: CDR1 DFQATT, CDR2 SNEGSKA (reference sequence). Amplification targeted TCR beta CDR3 regions from RNA transcripts. Initially, a first-round RT-PCR of the TCR CDR3 employed the HTBI primer set. TCRdb reprocessed the multiplex PCR reads with MiXCR, giving one entry per CDR3 protein. Here the sample spans a few hundred thousand distinct CDR3 sequences, 15% to 20% being singletons. The sample is drawn from a study of T cells in Graves' hyperthyroidism and ophthalmopathy.

The chain employs TRBV20-1 and TRBJ2-5, with D possibly TRBD1 on 6 matching bases. Sequenced: blood. This clonotype was obtained from a woman in her forties with Graves' ophthalmopathy. CDR3 coding DNA: TGCAGTGCCATACCGGGACATAGACGAGAGACCCAGTACTTC. Residues: CSAIPGHRRETQYF.